This record looks at one T cell receptor beta chain sequence and its context. Antigen unknown. TCRdb's copy holds only in-frame clones and misses some; the assay was immunoSEQ multiplex PCR. The profile shows 80,000 or so clones, around 76% of them singletons. This entry is derived from a study of radiotherapy plus CTLA-4 blockade in lung cancer. Looking at the study overall: Objective responses were observed in approximately 20% of patients, and disease control was achieved by about 30%.

Study results and limitations: Reports state that early shifts in blood T cell clones, with interferon-beta, best predicted response. Blood TCR clones of tumor origin expanded after radiotherapy plus ipilimumab.

The trim removed 0 bases at V and 1 base at J, leaving 9 bases unmatched. This CDR3 has 17 residues. CDR1 and CDR2 (germline): ENHRY, SYGVKD. Sequenced material: peripheral blood, taken from a patient treated with radiotherapy plus ipilimumab. The rearrangement joins TRBV10-3 to TRBJ2-7; 7 positions agree with TRBD1. The clonotype was recovered from a human donor with non-small cell lung cancer whose response to radiotherapy plus ipilimumab could not be evaluated. Some clones in this sample may be carry-over from other donors' samples. The CDR3 here is CAISESVGGRGSYEQYF. CDR3 nucleotides: TGTGCCATCAGTGAGTCTGTAGGGGGCAGGGGATCCTACGAGCAGTACTTC.